These 28 T cell receptor beta chains originate from one sample sequenced in a study of identical twins (TCRdb year 2016). Libraries were made using 5' RACE. TCRdb names Illumina HiSeq 2000 as the instrument used. Using fastp trimming at Q25 and MiXCR clonotype assembly, TCRdb reanalyzed the public sequencing data and kept in-frame beta chains. Each record represents a unique CDR3 protein, reported with the most common genes and DNA among its rows. This sample lists 1.5 million to 2 million distinct CDR3 sequences; around a third were detected once. The ten largest clonotypes hold more than 0.25% of the sample. Sequencing used cord blood. Every receptor here comes from a newborn girl in good health.

There are a few counts of this clonotype. The chain combines TRBV3-1 with TRBJ2-3, with 8 bases aligning to TRBD2. The CDR3 runs to 15 residues. J lost 4 bases, V lost 1 base, and 4 bases had no gene match. Per germline, CDR1 LGHDT and CDR2 YNNKEL (reference sequence). CDR3 in amino acids: CASSQVGTRADTQYF. The CDR3 DNA reads as TGTGCCAGCAGCCAAGTTGGGACTAGGGCAGATACGCAGTATTTT.

This clonotype was counted a few times. This rearrangement joins TRBV11-2 to TRBJ2-3, with D uncertain. The CDR3 is made up of 13 amino acids. V was shortened by 3 bases and J by 4 bases, with 8 bases between the two germline ends. Germline values: CDR1 SGHAT, CDR2 FQNNGV. The CDR3 DNA follows: TGTGCCAGCAGCTTTGACATCCCAGATACGCAGTATTTT. This translates into CASSFDIPDTQYF.

This clonotype was picked up a small number of times. This chain links TRBV7-9 with TRBJ1-4, with a weak D call TRBD1 (6 bases). V shed 1 base and J shed 8 bases, with 14 bases lying between them. The germline CDR1 and CDR2 sequences are SEHNR and FQNEAQ (reference sequence). The CDR3 is 15 residues long. The CDR3 here is CASSLGGGLEEKLFF. CDR3 DNA sequence: TGTGCCAGCAGCTTAGGTGGGGGGCTCGAAGAAAAACTGTTTTTT.

V and J are TRBV5-1 and TRBJ1-3; no firm D call. V lost 0 bases, J lost 4 bases, and 2 bases lay in between. The CDR3 is made up of 12 amino acids. Germline V gene lookup returns CDR1 SGHRS and CDR2 YFSETQ. CDR3 nucleotide sequence: TGCGCCAGCAGCTTGGAGGGAAACACCATATATTTT. It codes for CASSLEGNTIYF.

The chain has TRBV6-6 and TRBJ2-1, with 10 bases identical to TRBD2. The CDR3 loop spans 16 amino acids. The V gene end was trimmed by 5 bases and the J gene end by 3 bases; junction bases not matched to a gene: 7. CDR1 and CDR2 from the germline V gene are MNHNY and SVGAGI (reference sequence). The CDR3 DNA follows: TGTGCCAGCAGTCACCCCACTAGCGGGAACTACAATGAGCAGTTCTTC. Protein product: CASSHPTSGNYNEQFF.

The table lists this clonotype with a few counts. V usage is TRBV5-1 and J usage is TRBJ2-5; D is unresolved. CDR3 length: 13 amino acids. Germline V gene sequence: CDR1 SGHRS, CDR2 YFSETQ. V was clipped by 6 bases and J by 1 base, with 10 bases between them. CDR3 loop: CASTVGPQETQYF. CDR3 sequence (DNA): TGCGCCAGCACAGTTGGGCCCCAAGAGACCCAGTACTTC. Variable domain in full (rest from reference TRBV5-1 and TRBJ2-5): KAGVTQTPRYLIKTRGQQVTLSCSPISGHRSVSWYQQTPGQGLQFLFEYFSETQRNKGNFPGRFSGRQFSNSRSEMNVSTLELGDSALYLCASTVGPQETQYFGPGTRLLVL.

This rearrangement joins TRBV12-3 or TRBV12-4 to TRBJ2-1; D perhaps matches TRBD2 (6 bases). V was clipped by 5 bases and J by 10 bases, with 12 bases between them. CDR3 size: 12 residues. This chain's CDR3 is CASSTSPPEQFF. The CDR3 DNA is TGTGCCAGCAGTACTAGCCCTCCGGAGCAGTTCTTC.

The chain joins TRBV10-3 to TRBJ2-1; possibly TRBD2 for D (6 bases). The J call may be incorrect, as the DNA end agrees better with TRBJ2-7. This CDR3 contains 15 residues. Germline V gene sequence: CDR1 ENHRY, CDR2 SYGVKD. The CDR3 bases are TGTGCCATCAGGGCGGGGCTAGCGCCTCCTAATGAGCAGTACTTC. Translating it yields CAIRAGLAPPNEQYF.

Concerning this clonotype: Without the conserved terminal phenylalanine or tryptophan, this CDR3 likely stems from a read error. The chain couples TRBV12-3 or TRBV12-4 to TRBJ1-5; D not resolved. The V end lost 3 bases, the J end lost 7 bases, and 10 bases lay between the germline ends. This CDR3 region has 13 residues. CDR3 protein: CASSLSRGQPQHS. DNA of the CDR3: TGTGCCAGCAGTTTGAGCAGAGGCCAGCCCCAGCATTCC.

This chain links TRBV5-6 with TRBJ1-6, with 7 bases identical to TRBD1. CDR3 size: 19 residues. From germline, CDR1 is SGHDT and CDR2 YYEEEE. J lost 0 bases, V lost 2 bases, and 11 bases had no gene match. Written as DNA, the CDR3 is TGTGCCAGCAGCTTCAACCGGGACAGCCAAAGCTCCTATAATTCACCCCTCCACTTT. Translated: CASSFNRDSQSSYNSPLHF.

This chain links TRBV29-1 with TRBJ1-4, with no clear D. The CDR3 contains 13 residues. With 4 bases removed from V and 5 bases from J, the gap between germline ends came to 11 bases. Germline CDR1 SQVTM, CDR2 ANQGSEA. The DNA of the CDR3 is TGCAGCGTTGGGCCCCAAGGGAATGAAAAACTGTTTTTT. As protein: CSVGPQGNEKLFF. Full variable domain (missing parts from reference TRBV29-1 and TRBJ1-4): SAVISQKPSRDICQRGTSLTIQCQVDSQVTMMFWYRQQPGQSLTLIATANQGSEATYESGFVIDKFPISRPNLTFSTLTVSNMSPEDSSIYLCSVGPQGNEKLFFGSGTQLSVL.

V usage is TRBV3-1 and J usage is TRBJ2-7, with 9 bases matching TRBD2. J was trimmed by 3 bases and V by 0 bases; bases with no gene match: 9. This CDR3 comprises 17 residues. Germline loops: CDR1 LGHDT, CDR2 YNNKEL (reference sequence). The DNA of the CDR3 is TGTGCCAGCAGCCAAGATCGGGCGGGAGGGCCGAACTACGAGCAGTACTTC. Translated, it gives CASSQDRAGGPNYEQYF.

The genes are TRBV12-3 or TRBV12-4 and TRBJ2-2; D not resolved. Trimming left V 1 base short and J 4 bases short, with 10 bases between. The CDR3 has 15 amino acids. The CDR3: CASSLGVTTTGELFF. CDR3 nucleotide sequence: TGTGCCAGCAGTTTAGGGGTTACGACCACCGGGGAGCTGTTTTTT.

This clonotype was recorded a few times. V is TRBV18 and J is TRBJ2-7; weak D call: TRBD1 (6 bases). V was pared by 3 bases and J by 0 bases, with 15 bases between. The CDR3 spans 16 residues. Germline values: CDR1 KGHSH, CDR2 LQKENI. CDR3: CASSPTIDRSSYEQYF. CDR3 coding DNA: TGTGCCAGCTCACCTACGATCGACAGGAGCTCCTACGAGCAGTACTTC. The full variable domain, its missing parts supplied by reference TRBV18 and TRBJ2-7, is NAGVMQNPRHLVRRRGQEARLRCSPMKGHSHVYWYRQLPEEGLKFMVYLQKENIIDESGMPKERFSAEFPKEGPSILRIQQVVRGDSAAYFCASSPTIDRSSYEQYFGPGTRLTVT.

The sample holds a few counts of this clonotype. The chain has TRBV9 and TRBJ2-5, with D perhaps matching TRBD1 (5 bases). Germline V gene sequence: CDR1 SGDLS, CDR2 YYNGEE. V lost 1 base and J 9 bases, leaving 10 bases between the germline ends. The CDR3 sequence is 12 residues long. CDR3 sequence reads: CASSVIKGSQYF. The CDR3 DNA follows: TGTGCCAGCAGCGTAATTAAGGGGTCCCAGTACTTC. The full variable domain, completed using reference TRBV9 and TRBJ2-5, is DSGVTQTPKHLITATGQRVTLRCSPRSGDLSVYWYQQSLDQGLQFLIQYYNGEERAKGNILERFSAQQFPDLHSELNLSSLELGDSALYFCASSVIKGSQYFGPGTRLLVL.

This clonotype was recorded a few times. J is TRBJ1-1 and V is TRBV10-3; D is unclear. The V end lost 3 bases, the J end lost 0 bases, and 20 bases lay between the germline ends. The CDR3 is made up of 18 amino acids. Germline CDR1 reads ENHRY; CDR2 reads SYGVKD. CDR3: CAISDPSRATLMNTEAFF. CDR3 nucleotides: TGTGCCATCAGTGACCCGAGCAGAGCTACTCTTATGAACACTGAAGCTTTCTTT.

This sequence joins TRBV7-9 and TRBJ2-3; TRBD2 agrees at 9 bases. The CDR3 sequence is 15 residues long. Germline CDR1 and CDR2: SEHNR and FQNEAQ (reference sequence). V lost 5 bases and J lost 3; bases outside the gene matches: 6. The CDR3 is CASSLRTSATDTQYF. CDR3 nucleotides: TGTGCCAGCAGCCTCAGGACTAGCGCAACAGATACGCAGTATTTT.

J is TRBJ1-1 and V is TRBV12-3 or TRBV12-4, with 7 bases fitting TRBD1. With V trimmed by 5 bases and J by 0 bases, 6 bases remained unmatched. The length of the CDR3 is 15 residues. The CDR3 reads CASSVGGQLNTEAFF. The CDR3, as DNA: TGTGCCAGCAGTGTCGGGGGACAGCTGAACACTGAAGCTTTCTTT.

The chain couples TRBV2 to TRBJ2-7; D remains ambiguous. Per the germline V gene, CDR1 is SNHLY and CDR2 is FYNNEI. CDR3 length equals 14 residues. V shed 4 bases and J shed 1 base, with 11 bases lying between them. CDR3 nucleotide sequence: TGTGCCAGCAGTGGACGGGTGCCATCCTACGAGCAGTACTTC. It translates to CASSGRVPSYEQYF.

The chain has TRBV5-1 and TRBJ2-1, with a tentative D call TRBD1 (7 bases). The CDR3 runs 16 residues. The germline V gene encodes CDR1 SGHRS and CDR2 YFSETQ. The V gene lost 3 bases and the J gene lost 2 bases, with 15 bases spanning the gap. The CDR3 spells CASSWNPGGTYNEQFF. In DNA form, the CDR3 reads TGCGCCAGCAGCTGGAACCCAGGGGGGACCTACAATGAGCAGTTCTTC.

This chain joins TRBV7-9 and TRBJ1-4; D not resolved. This CDR3 is built from 11 residues. The germline V gene has CDR1 SEHNR and CDR2 FQNEAQ (reference sequence). The V and J ends lost 3 bases and 8 bases respectively, with 4 bases between them. CDR3 protein: CASSFEEKLFF. The CDR3 DNA follows: TGTGCCAGCAGCTTTGAAGAAAAACTGTTTTTT.

This clonotype came up a few times. The genes are TRBV13 and TRBJ1-1, with D possibly being TRBD1 (5 bases). This CDR3 comprises 14 residues. Trimming removed 4 bases at V and 1 base at J, with 10 bases between. CDR1 and CDR2 (germline): PRHDT, FYEKMQ (reference sequence). DNA for the CDR3: TGTGCCAGCAGCTCCCCCGGGACGAACACTGAAGCTTTCTTT. Its translation: CASSSPGTNTEAFF.

This clonotype occurred many times. The rearrangement joins TRBV29-1 to TRBJ2-5; 11 positions match TRBD2. There are 13 residues in the CDR3. From germline, CDR1 is SQVTM and CDR2 ANQGSEA. Losses at the gene ends were 6 bases for V and 1 base for J; bases not matched to a gene: 1. This CDR3 reads CSVGLAVQETQYF. The CDR3 nucleotides read TGCAGCGTGGGACTAGCGGTCCAAGAGACCCAGTACTTC.

This chain joins TRBV10-2 and TRBJ2-7; 10 nucleotides match TRBD1. The J call may be incorrect, as the DNA end agrees better with TRBJ2-5. CDR1 and CDR2 from the germline V gene are WSHSY and SAAADI. The CDR3 runs to 14 residues. For the CDR3, the DNA is TGCGCCAGCATTGACAGGGGGCAGCAGGAGACCCAGTACTTC. This translates into CASIDRGQQETQYF.

A few counts support this clonotype. This sequence joins TRBV25-1 and TRBJ1-2; 7 positions match TRBD1. The junction had 26 bases not matched to a gene; V was cut back by 6 bases and J by 4 bases. CDR1 MGHDK and CDR2 SYGVNS come from the germline V gene. This CDR3 region has 20 residues. CDR3 loop: CASSGNERRQGGPSPYGYTF. The CDR3 bases are TGTGCCAGCAGCGGAAACGAACGCCGACAGGGAGGGCCCTCGCCCTATGGCTACACCTTC.

Only a few counts were recorded for this clonotype. The chain couples TRBV20-1 to TRBJ2-2, with TRBD2 matching over 8 bases. The CDR3 is 16 residues long. V was clipped by 0 bases and J by 1 base; unmatched bases: 4. Germline CDR1 and CDR2: DFQATT and SNEGSKA (reference sequence). The CDR3 reads CSARDALAGNTGELFF. CDR3 DNA sequence: TGCAGTGCTAGAGATGCCCTAGCGGGGAACACCGGGGAGCTGTTTTTT.

Turning to this clonotype: This may be a read error: a much more frequent sequence differs by one nucleotide. The CDR3 DNA reads TGTGCCAGCAGTGACTGGAGCACAGATACGCAGTATTTT. It yields the protein CASSDWSTDTQYF. V gene TRBV6-1 combines with J gene TRBJ2-3; D not certain. This CDR3 spans 13 amino acids. V lost 3 bases and J 0 bases, leaving 4 bases between the germline ends. Germline CDR1 MNHNS, CDR2 SASEGT.

The J gene is TRBJ2-1, the V gene TRBV20-1; TRBD2 aligns across 10 bases. V dropped 1 base and J dropped 0; count of bases not matched to a gene: 6. Germline V gene sequence: CDR1 DFQATT, CDR2 SNEGSKA (reference sequence). The CDR3 is 17 amino acids. The CDR3 loop is CSARGRPSGSSYNEQFF. CDR3 in DNA: TGCAGTGCTAGAGGCCGACCTAGCGGGAGCTCCTACAATGAGCAGTTCTTC.